Below are 31 T cell receptor beta chains sequenced from a single sample in a study of identical twins. TCRdb independently ran MiXCR on the 5' RACE reads; one entry per CDR3 protein. The profile shows around 250,000 distinct CDR3 sequences, 12% of them singletons. A further study also used this sample, focusing on yellow fever vaccine responses in identical twins.

Sequencing was performed on memory (CD45RO+) T cells sorted from blood. Source of these receptors: a woman between 18 and 29 years old in good health.

This rearrangement joins TRBV18 to TRBJ2-2; 9 bases align to TRBD1. Unmatched junction bases numbered 3, after V lost 1 base and J lost 0 bases. CDR1 is KGHSH, CDR2 LQKENI, per germline. The CDR3 spans 17 residues. Here the CDR3 reads CASSPLGQGSNTGELFF. The CDR3 DNA reads TGTGCCAGCTCACCACTAGGACAGGGGTCGAACACCGGGGAGCTGTTTTTT.

V usage is TRBV12-3 or TRBV12-4 and J usage is TRBJ2-3, with 8 nucleotides matching TRBD1. The CDR3 runs 15 residues. J was trimmed by 2 bases and V by 8 bases; bases with no gene match: 9. The CDR3 loop is CASLQGGGLTDTQYF. CDR3 nucleotide sequence: TGTGCCAGCTTACAGGGGGGAGGTCTCACAGATACGCAGTATTTT.

CDR3 DNA: TGTGCCAGCAGACCCGGGGGGCACGGGGAGCTGTTTTTT. This encodes CASRPGGHGELFF. The J gene is TRBJ2-2, the V gene TRBV12-3 or TRBV12-4; a possible D gene is TRBD2 (7 bases). V dropped 6 bases and J dropped 7 bases, with 12 bases sitting between them. This CDR3 has 13 amino acids.

This clonotype was found a few times. The V call is TRBV5-1, the J call TRBJ2-7; 8 nucleotides line up with TRBD1. The germline CDR1 and CDR2 sequences are SGHRS and YFSETQ. This CDR3 is 13 amino acids long. Unmatched junction bases numbered 4, after V lost 2 bases and J lost 6 bases. CDR3 nucleotide sequence: TGCGCCAGCAGCTTTGGACAGGGAGGCGAGCAGTACTTC. Residues: CASSFGQGGEQYF.

This clonotype has ten or more counts. The genes are TRBV3-1 and TRBJ1-6, with a tentative D call TRBD1 (6 bases). CDR1 and CDR2 from the germline V gene are LGHDT and YNNKEL (reference sequence). Trimming removed 3 bases at V and 6 bases at J, with 12 bases between. The CDR3 sequence is 15 residues long. The CDR3 protein is CASSQLDSSNSPLHF. As DNA, the CDR3 is TGTGCCAGCAGCCAGCTGGACAGTTCTAATTCACCCCTCCACTTT.

This clonotype showed up just once. The rearrangement links TRBV5-4 to TRBJ2-7, with 7 positions matching TRBD2. CDR1 and CDR2 from the germline V gene are SGHNT and YYREEE (reference sequence). V shed 4 bases, J shed 3 bases, and the junction held 7 bases outside the gene matches. The CDR3 consists of 14 residues. CDR3 loop: CASSNRDYYYEQYF. The CDR3 DNA follows: TGTGCCAGCAGCAACCGGGACTACTACTACGAGCAGTACTTC.

The chain has TRBV4-3 and TRBJ1-2; D not certain. V shed 0 bases and J shed 6 bases, with 11 bases lying between them. This CDR3 is built from 14 residues. Germline V gives CDR1 LGHNA, CDR2 YSLEER. The CDR3 loop is CASSQDLTVNGYTF. The CDR3 DNA reads TGCGCCAGCAGCCAAGATTTAACAGTCAATGGCTACACCTTC.

The chain carries TRBV20-1 and TRBJ2-7; no definite D call. The CDR3 runs 15 residues. Trimming removed 0 bases at V and 2 bases at J, with 14 bases between. Germline V lookup: CDR1 DFQATT, CDR2 SNEGSKA (reference sequence). For the CDR3, the DNA is TGCAGTGCTAGAGATAGAAGCAGGTCGACCTACGAGCAGTACTTC. Residues: CSARDRSRSTYEQYF.

The chain carries TRBV4-1 and TRBJ2-6; D is uncertain. The ends were cut back, 1 base at V and 0 bases at J, with 13 bases in the middle. This CDR3 contains 18 residues. Looked up from germline, CDR1 is MGHRA and CDR2 is YSYEKL. This CDR3 is CASSQATPDFSGANVLTF. The CDR3 DNA reads as TGCGCCAGCAGCCAAGCCACCCCAGACTTCTCTGGGGCCAACGTCCTGACTTTC.

This clonotype was detected ten times or more. V is TRBV5-1 and J is TRBJ2-7; D call uncertain. Per germline, CDR1 SGHRS and CDR2 YFSETQ. V lost 0 bases, J lost 3 bases, and 10 bases lay in between. This CDR3 region has 14 residues. CDR3 nucleotide sequence: TGCGCCAGCAGCTTGGCCGGGCAGAACTACGAGCAGTACTTC. This codes for CASSLAGQNYEQYF.

This clonotype was seen a few times. The rearrangement joins TRBV20-1 to TRBJ2-1; the match to TRBD1 covers 7 bases. Germline CDR1 reads DFQATT; CDR2 reads SNEGSKA (reference sequence). The CDR3 has 14 residues. The V gene end was trimmed by 2 bases and the J gene end by 4 bases; junction bases not matched to a gene: 5. CDR3 nucleotide sequence: TGCAGTGCTAGACCGGGACAGAGATACAATGAGCAGTTCTTC. Amino acid sequence: CSARPGQRYNEQFF.

The genes are TRBV28 and TRBJ1-5; D is ambiguous. This CDR3 is built from 16 residues. Trimming pared 7 bases from V and 0 bases from J, leaving 16 bases between. Per the germline V gene, CDR1 is MDHEN and CDR2 is SYDVKM. As DNA, the CDR3 is TGTGCCAGCATGGAATCCCCCGCTCCTAGCAATCAGCCCCAGCATTTT. Translating gives CASMESPAPSNQPQHF.

In its sample, this clonotype was seen a few times. The V and J genes are TRBV20-1 and TRBJ2-1; 10 bases map to TRBD2. V gave up 5 bases and J gave up 9 bases; unmatched junction bases: 13. The germline gives CDR1 DFQATT, CDR2 SNEGSKA (reference sequence). There are 15 residues in the CDR3. CDR3 in amino acids: CSAYTALAGRLEQFF. CDR3 DNA: TGCAGTGCTTACACCGCACTAGCGGGAAGGCTTGAGCAGTTCTTC.

The rearrangement joins TRBV3-1 to TRBJ2-7; TRBD1 agrees at 9 bases. This CDR3 region has 15 residues. The V and J ends lost 5 bases and 3 bases, in that order; junction bases with no gene match: 8. Germline V gene data show CDR1 as LGHDT and CDR2 as YNNKEL (reference sequence). The CDR3: CASSYTPGQGYEQYF. For the CDR3, the DNA is TGTGCCAGCAGCTACACTCCGGGACAGGGCTACGAGCAGTACTTC.

This clonotype occurred a few times. The rearrangement joins TRBV27 to TRBJ2-7, with D perhaps TRBD1 or TRBD2 (6 bases each). Germline V CDR1 and CDR2: MNHEY, SMNVEV (reference sequence). The CDR3 runs 14 residues. V was shortened by 0 bases and J by 5 bases, with 11 bases between the two germline ends. Written as DNA, the CDR3 is TGTGCCAGCAGTTTATCGCCGGGGGCCCACGAGCAGTACTTC. Its translation is CASSLSPGAHEQYF.

The chain joins TRBV5-5 to TRBJ2-5; the match to TRBD2 covers 7 bases. The CDR3 loop spans 15 amino acids. V lost 4 bases, J lost 2 bases, and 8 bases stayed unmatched. From germline, CDR1 is SGHKS and CDR2 YYEKEE (reference sequence). The CDR3, as DNA: TGTGCCAGCAGCCTAACCGGGGGGAAACAAGAGACCCAGTACTTC. Protein: CASSLTGGKQETQYF.

The chain has TRBV7-2 and TRBJ2-5; no firm D call. There are 8 residues in the CDR3. CDR1 is SGHTA, CDR2 FQGNSA, per germline. V was cut by 9 bases and J by 5 bases, with 1 base left in between. The CDR3 DNA reads TGTGCCAGGGAGACCCAGTACTTC. Translation: CARETQYF.

This clonotype was seen many times. The chain uses TRBV29-1 and TRBJ1-1; weak D call: TRBD1 (5 bases). The CDR3 contains 13 residues. Germline lookup yields CDR1 SQVTM and CDR2 ANQGSEA. Trimming took 6 bases from V and 0 from J, leaving 11 bases between them. CDR3 sequence: CSVNRNMNTEAFF. In DNA, the CDR3 is TGCAGCGTCAACAGGAATATGAACACTGAAGCTTTCTTT.

J is TRBJ2-2 and V is TRBV2; 8 bases agree with TRBD2. The CDR3 runs to 16 residues. Germline lookup yields CDR1 SNHLY and CDR2 FYNNEI. The V and J ends lost 3 bases and 6 bases, in that order; junction bases with no gene match: 9. The CDR3 DNA reads as TGTGCCAGCAGTGATACTCGGCGCGGGAGGCCCGGGGAGCTGTTTTTT. Its translation is CASSDTRRGRPGELFF.

This clonotype has more than one count but fewer than ten. V usage is TRBV7-3 and J usage is TRBJ2-7; TRBD1 aligns across 9 bases. The CDR3 contains 15 residues. J was trimmed by 3 bases and V by 3 bases; bases with no gene match: 6. Per germline, CDR1 SGHTA and CDR2 FQGTGA. CDR3 region: CASSFKGGQGYEQYF. In nucleotides, the CDR3 is TGTGCCAGCAGCTTCAAAGGGGGACAGGGCTACGAGCAGTACTTC.

This clonotype was counted only a few times. This rearrangement joins TRBV25-1 to TRBJ2-3; unclear D gene. The CDR3 extends over 13 amino acids. CDR1 is MGHDK and CDR2 is SYGVNS in the germline V gene. Between the trimmed V and J ends, which lost 1 base and 4 bases, there was a span of 6 bases. CDR3 sequence reads: CASSELGADTQYF. The CDR3 DNA reads TGTGCCAGCAGTGAATTGGGCGCAGATACGCAGTATTTT.

The V gene is TRBV5-6, the J gene TRBJ2-3, with no clear D. This CDR3 contains 15 residues. Per germline, CDR1 SGHDT and CDR2 YYEEEE. V shed 5 bases and J shed 2 bases, with 15 bases lying between them. CDR3 protein: CASRGGGRTTDTQYF. The CDR3 bases are TGTGCCAGCAGGGGCGGTGGACGGACCACAGATACGCAGTATTTT.

The J gene is TRBJ2-7, the V gene TRBV10-3, with 9 bases identical to TRBD2. The germline V gene encodes CDR1 ENHRY and CDR2 SYGVKD. The junction had 9 bases not matched to a gene; V was cut back by 0 bases and J by 6 bases. The CDR3 runs 16 residues. CDR3 nucleotide sequence: TGTGCCATCAGTGAGTCGGGGGGGCTAGCGGGGACCGAGCAGTACTTC. This sequence encodes CAISESGGLAGTEQYF.

This clonotype has a handful of counts. V is TRBV12-3 or TRBV12-4 and J is TRBJ1-5; no reliable D call. Between the trimmed V and J ends, which lost 4 bases and 9 bases, there was a span of 10 bases. The CDR3 runs 12 residues. CDR3 sequence: CASSSTGTPQHF. The CDR3 coding sequence is TGTGCCAGCAGTTCTACGGGTACGCCCCAGCATTTT.

The gene calls are TRBV2 and TRBJ1-6; TRBD1 is a possible D gene (6 bases). The CDR3 spans 13 residues. Germline CDR1 SNHLY, CDR2 FYNNEI. The V end lost 9 bases, the J end lost 10 bases, and 16 bases lay between the germline ends. CDR3 loop: CARNRELGSPLHF. Here the CDR3 DNA reads TGTGCCAGGAACAGGGAGCTAGGCTCACCCCTCCACTTT.

This clonotype was seen a few times. The genes are TRBV5-1 and TRBJ1-6, with 7 bases matching TRBD1. CDR1 is SGHRS and CDR2 is YFSETQ in the germline V gene. V shed 4 bases and J 10 bases; nucleotides not matched to a gene: 8. The CDR3 covers 14 residues. The CDR3 DNA follows: TGCGCCAGCAGCCCCGGGACAGAAGGGTCACCCCTCCACTTT. It yields the protein CASSPGTEGSPLHF.

The J gene is TRBJ2-1, the V gene TRBV6-4; perhaps TRBD2 as D (6 bases). The CDR3 has 13 amino acids. Germline V CDR1 and CDR2: MRHNA, SNTAGT. V lost 0 bases and J 9 bases, leaving 9 bases between the germline ends. CDR3 coding DNA: TGTGCCAGCAGTGACTCGAACGGGGGTGAGCAGTTCTTC. Encoded protein: CASSDSNGGEQFF.

This clonotype showed up just once. The chain uses TRBV5-6 and TRBJ2-3; D remains unclear. The germline gives CDR1 SGHDT, CDR2 YYEEEE. This CDR3 comprises 14 residues. V was pared by 5 bases and J by 2 bases, with 12 bases between. In DNA, the CDR3 is TGTGCCAGCAGATATACCCCTTCCACAGATACGCAGTATTTT. This encodes CASRYTPSTDTQYF.

This clonotype was seen a handful of times. The rearrangement links TRBV6-1 to TRBJ1-3; the match to TRBD1 covers 9 bases. CDR3 length equals 15 residues. V shed 6 bases and J 2 bases; nucleotides not matched to a gene: 5. Germline loops: CDR1 MNHNS, CDR2 SASEGT. In DNA form, the CDR3 reads TGTGCCAGCAGCAGGGACAGGGTCCCTGGAAACACCATATATTTT. Its translation: CASSRDRVPGNTIYF.

With respect to this clonotype: A much larger clonotype is one base distant, so this may be a read error. The V gene is TRBV11-2, the J gene TRBJ2-1; 10 positions match TRBD2. With 5 bases clipped from V and 0 bases from J, the junction kept 10 bases outside the gene matches. From germline, CDR1 is SGHAT and CDR2 FQNNGV. CDR3 length equals 18 residues. The CDR3 sequence: CASSHGTSVRASYNEQFF. The CDR3 DNA sequence: TGTGCCAGCAGCCACGGGACTAGCGTGAGGGCCTCCTACAATGAGCAGTTCTTC.

This clonotype has at least ten counts. This rearrangement joins TRBV3-1 to TRBJ1-1, with D possibly TRBD1 on 5 matching bases. The CDR3 totals 13 residues. Germline values: CDR1 LGHDT, CDR2 YNNKEL (reference sequence). The V gene lost 6 bases and the J gene lost 1 base, with 9 bases spanning the gap. The DNA for the CDR3 is TGTGCCAGCAGGCTCGGGGCGAACACTGAAGCTTTCTTT. Residues: CASRLGANTEAFF.